A single sample is the source of the 21 T cell receptor beta chains below, sequenced in a study of T cell repertoires in cytomegalovirus infection (dated by TCRdb to between 2018 and 2020). The reads were generated on an Illumina HiSeq 1500. In TCRdb, the public reads were trimmed at Q25 with fastp and aligned with MiXCR, with productive beta chains retained. Each record represents a unique CDR3 protein, reported with the most common genes and DNA among its rows. Here the sample has 170,000 or so distinct CDR3 sequences; around an eighth occur a single time. In total, the top ten clones hold roughly a quarter of the sample. The sample consisted of PBMCs. The receptors shown here come from a human donor in good health (CMV status not recorded). Some clones in this sample may be carry-over from other donors' samples.

V usage is TRBV10-1 and J usage is TRBJ1-1; possibly TRBD1 for D (5 bases). This CDR3 is built from 13 residues. Trimming took 7 bases from V and 4 from J, leaving 13 bases between them. Germline assignment: CDR1 WNHNN and CDR2 SYGVQD (reference sequence). CDR3 DNA sequence: TGCGCCAGCACGTTGGACCAGGGCACTGAAGCTTTCTTT. This encodes CASTLDQGTEAFF.

CDR3 loop: CSARAEETQYF. CDR3 sequence (DNA): TGCAGTGCTAGAGCTGAGGAGACCCAGTACTTC. The rearrangement uses TRBV20-1 and TRBJ2-5, with no clear D. The CDR3 runs to 11 residues. The V and J ends lost 1 base and 5 bases respectively, with 5 bases between them. Germline V gene sequence: CDR1 DFQATT, CDR2 SNEGSKA (reference sequence).

V usage is TRBV18 and J usage is TRBJ2-1; the match to TRBD2 covers 7 bases. Per germline, CDR1 KGHSH and CDR2 LQKENI. The CDR3 has 14 amino acids. The ends lost 6 bases at V and 7 bases at J; junction bases unmatched: 9. The chain's CDR3 is CASSLTAGLNEQFF. The CDR3 coding sequence is TGTGCCAGCTCGTTGACAGCGGGGTTAAATGAGCAGTTCTTC.

J is TRBJ1-2 and V is TRBV6-5; a possible D gene is TRBD1 (6 bases). Germline assignment: CDR1 MNHEY and CDR2 SVGAGI. V dropped 0 bases and J dropped 4 bases, with 9 bases sitting between them. This CDR3 contains 14 residues. The CDR3 sequence is CASSYSRDTYGYTF. In nucleotides, the CDR3 is TGTGCCAGCAGTTACTCGCGGGACACCTATGGCTACACCTTC.

The table lists this clonotype with many counts. V and J are TRBV7-2 and TRBJ2-2; no clear D gene. The CDR3 runs to 14 residues. Trimming pared 1 base from V and 4 bases from J, leaving 7 bases between. Germline V gives CDR1 SGHTA, CDR2 FQGNSA. CDR3 bases: TGTGCCAGCAGCTTAGTTTCCAGCACCGGGGAGCTGTTTTTT. Encoded protein: CASSLVSSTGELFF.

Many counts were recorded for this clonotype. The rearrangement links TRBV5-1 to TRBJ1-1, with D tentatively TRBD1 (6 bases). With 4 bases removed from V and 3 bases from J, the gap between germline ends came to 16 bases. The CDR3 is 15 amino acids. CDR1 is SGHRS and CDR2 is YFSETQ in the germline V gene. The CDR3 here is CASSPRGGRDTEAFF. The CDR3, as DNA: TGCGCCAGCAGCCCGAGGGGGGGACGGGACACTGAAGCTTTCTTT.

In this sample, this clonotype turned up a few times. This chain connects TRBV5-6 to TRBJ2-5; D call uncertain. V lost 4 bases, J lost 2 bases, and 18 bases lay in between. The germline V gene has CDR1 SGHDT and CDR2 YYEEEE. The CDR3 length is 16 residues. The CDR3 region is CASSQPRSNLQETQYF. CDR3 DNA: TGTGCCAGCAGCCAACCACGCAGCAACTTACAAGAGACCCAGTACTTC.

The chain combines TRBV7-9 with TRBJ2-7; either TRBD1 or TRBD2 may fit D (5 bases each). V was clipped by 4 bases and J by 7 bases, with 14 bases between them. Per the germline V gene, CDR1 is SEHNR and CDR2 is FQNEAQ (reference sequence). This CDR3 is 13 amino acids long. This CDR3 reads CASSSGRGTEQYF. CDR3 bases: TGTGCCAGCAGCTCGGGTCGAGGGACGGAGCAGTACTTC.

The sample holds a few counts of this clonotype. This chain links TRBV29-1 with TRBJ2-6; the match to TRBD1 covers 10 bases. The germline V gene has CDR1 SQVTM and CDR2 ANQGSEA. The CDR3 length is 19 residues. V trimming: 3 bases; J trimming: 0 bases; junction bases outside the gene matches: 11. The CDR3 spells CSVERRGDRGTSGANVLTF. As DNA, the CDR3 is TGCAGCGTTGAGAGAAGAGGGGACAGGGGAACCTCTGGGGCCAACGTCCTGACTTTC. Using reference TRBV29-1 and TRBJ2-6 for the parts outside the CDR3, the full variable domain is SAVISQKPSRDICQRGTSLTIQCQVDSQVTMMFWYRQQPGQSLTLIATANQGSEATYESGFVIDKFPISRPNLTFSTLTVSNMSPEDSSIYLCSVERRGDRGTSGANVLTFGAGSRLTVL.

The J gene is TRBJ2-7, the V gene TRBV7-9; D call uncertain. V was pared by 4 bases and J by 2 bases, with 9 bases between. Per germline, CDR1 SEHNR and CDR2 FQNEAQ (reference sequence). The CDR3 runs to 13 residues. In nucleotides, the CDR3 is TGTGCCAGCAGCTCCAGCCGGGCCTACGAGCAGTACTTC. Translating it yields CASSSSRAYEQYF.

This clonotype was observed a few times. The chain employs TRBV7-9 and TRBJ2-7; the D is unclear. From germline, CDR1 is SEHNR and CDR2 FQNEAQ (reference sequence). Trimming removed 5 bases from V and 5 bases from J, with 10 bases in between. The CDR3 contains 12 residues. This CDR3 is CASSPPAHEQYF. The CDR3, as DNA: TGTGCCAGCAGCCCCCCGGCTCACGAGCAGTACTTC.

CDR3 region: CASSYPDSEAFF. The CDR3, as DNA: TGTGCCAGCAGTTACCCCGACAGTGAAGCTTTCTTT. The V gene is TRBV6-5, the J gene TRBJ1-1; D may be TRBD1 (5 bases). The CDR3 consists of 12 residues. The germline V gene encodes CDR1 MNHEY and CDR2 SVGAGI. V was pared by 2 bases and J by 7 bases, with 8 bases between.

The rearrangement links TRBV5-1 to TRBJ1-1; 8 bases fit TRBD1. This CDR3 has 14 amino acids. Germline V gene data show CDR1 as SGHRS and CDR2 as YFSETQ. V trimming: 6 bases; J trimming: 0 bases; junction bases outside the gene matches: 4. The CDR3 is CASNRDRMNTEAFF. The CDR3 DNA reads TGCGCCAGCAACCGGGACAGGATGAACACTGAAGCTTTCTTT. Using reference TRBV5-1 and TRBJ1-1 for the parts outside the CDR3, the full variable domain is KAGVTQTPRYLIKTRGQQVTLSCSPISGHRSVSWYQQTPGQGLQFLFEYFSETQRNKGNFPGRFSGRQFSNSRSEMNVSTLELGDSALYLCASNRDRMNTEAFFGQGTRLTVV.

This clonotype was seen at least ten times. The chain joins TRBV7-2 to TRBJ2-1; D not certain. Germline loops: CDR1 SGHTA, CDR2 FQGNSA. This CDR3 spans 14 amino acids. V shed 6 bases and J shed 7 bases, with 16 bases lying between them. The CDR3 DNA sequence: TGTGCCAGCAGGAGCCCCGGCCTCAGGAATGAGCAGTTCTTC. Translated: CASRSPGLRNEQFF.

About this clonotype: A read error is possible here, since a much larger clone lies one base away. The chain carries TRBV7-6 and TRBJ2-7, with D possibly being TRBD1 (6 bases). This CDR3 is 15 amino acids long. Per the germline V gene, CDR1 is SGHVS and CDR2 is FNYEAQ. The V end was cut by 8 bases, the J end by 1 base, with 18 bases between. This CDR3 reads CASGRTSGTSYEQYF. CDR3 DNA: TGTGCCAGCGGCCGAACTTCCGGGACATCCTACGAGCAGTACTTC. The entire variable domain, with the rest obtained from reference TRBV7-6 and TRBJ2-7, is as follows: GAGVSQSPRYKVTKRGQDVALRCDPISGHVSLYWYRQALGQGPEFLTYFNYEAQQDKSGLPNDRFSAERPEGSISTLTIQRTEQRDSAMYRCASGRTSGTSYEQYFGPGTRLTVT.

This clonotype was detected ten times or more. The chain couples TRBV7-2 to TRBJ1-5; D may be TRBD1 (5 bases). Germline CDR1 and CDR2: SGHTA and FQGNSA. The V and J ends lost 1 base and 9 bases respectively, with 13 bases between them. The CDR3 covers 14 residues. The CDR3 DNA reads as TGTGCCAGCAGCTTAGTTGGGGGGAACGGGCCCCAGCATTTT. Its protein product is CASSLVGGNGPQHF.

Ten or more counts support this clonotype. The chain carries TRBV28 and TRBJ1-5, with D possibly matching TRBD1 (6 bases). The V gene's germline CDR1 is MDHEN and CDR2 SYDVKM. CDR3 size: 15 residues. Trimming took off 5 bases at V and 4 bases at J, with 15 bases between the two ends. The CDR3 protein is CASSAGGTGNQPQHF. CDR3 DNA sequence: TGTGCCAGCAGTGCCGGCGGAACAGGGAATCAGCCCCAGCATTTT.

This clonotype was found a few times. The V gene is TRBV18, the J gene TRBJ2-7; D is unclear. Trimming stripped 0 bases from V and 0 bases from J, with 12 bases between. CDR3 length equals 16 residues. Germline CDR1 is KGHSH and CDR2 is LQKENI. The CDR3 region has the DNA TGTGCCAGCTCACCACCCAGTTCCCAACTCTCCTACGAGCAGTACTTC. Its translation is CASSPPSSQLSYEQYF.

Comment on this clonotype: One junction end does not reproduce the germline sequence, and a read error may be involved. V and J are TRBV20-1 and TRBJ2-2, with D possibly matching TRBD2 (6 bases). CDR1 is DFQATT, CDR2 SNEGSKA, per germline (reference sequence). The length of the CDR3 is 11 residues. The CDR3 is CSARRTGGLFF. CDR3 nucleotides: TGCAGTGCTAGACGGACCGGGGGGCTGTTTTTT.

This clonotype was detected ten times or more. CDR3 nucleotides: TGCGCCAGCAGCCAAGTTTTGGAACTGGGCAATCAGCCCCAGCATTTT. Protein: CASSQVLELGNQPQHF. The gene calls are TRBV4-1 and TRBJ1-5; D not resolved. V was cut by 1 base and J by 2 bases, with 12 bases left in between. Germline V gives CDR1 MGHRA, CDR2 YSYEKL. The length of the CDR3 is 16 residues.

The chain carries TRBV20-1 and TRBJ1-6; the match to TRBD1 covers 7 bases. V dropped 6 bases and J dropped 10; count of bases not matched to a gene: 12. Per the germline V gene, CDR1 is DFQATT and CDR2 is SNEGSKA (reference sequence). The CDR3 has 14 amino acids. The CDR3 is CSARGRSWNSPLHF. For the CDR3, the DNA is TGCAGTGCAAGGGGGCGATCATGGAACTCACCCCTCCACTTT.